This record concerns one T cell receptor beta chain sequence. The antigen is unknown. V lost 0 bases, J lost 9 bases, and 8 bases stayed unmatched. The CDR3 is 14 residues long. Germline V gene data show CDR1 as SGHRS and CDR2 as YFSETQ. The data were obtained in a study of post-analysis software for immune sequencing data. Study-wide results and caveats: Roughly 5 TRBV segments, TRBV5-6, TRBV5-1 and TRBV20-1 among them, were found more frequent in patients than controls. Controls had significantly higher normalized Chao1 diversity than multiple sclerosis patients. Strong same-batch co-clustering of samples appeared with F measure clustering.

Researchers reported that TCR beta cDNA libraries carried unique molecular identifiers. TCRdb processed the PCR reads anew with MiXCR; each CDR3 protein has one entry. The sample has fewer than 550,000 distinct CDR3 sequences; 30% to 40% are singletons. The chain recombines TRBV5-1 with TRBJ1-1; 7 nucleotides line up with TRBD1. This receptor was taken from a girl between 2 and 17 years old with multiple sclerosis. Sample: blood. CDR3 sequence: CASSLAGTASQAFF. DNA of the CDR3: TGCGCCAGCAGCTTGGCTGGGACAGCCTCTCAAGCTTTCTTT. Drawing the rest from reference TRBV5-1 and TRBJ1-1, the complete variable domain is KAGVTQTPRYLIKTRGQQVTLSCSPISGHRSVSWYQQTPGQGLQFLFEYFSETQRNKGNFPGRFSGRQFSNSRSEMNVSTLELGDSALYLCASSLAGTASQAFFGQGTRLTVV.